The TCR beta chain described here comes from a study of radiation and T cells in renal cell carcinoma. Whole-study context: Nephrectomy followed 15 Gy stereotactic body radiation by 4 weeks.

Produced via immunoSEQ multiplex PCR; TCRdb's table is partial and in-frame only. The sample shows about 140,000 clones, less than 90% of them seen only once. Germline CDR1 reads MNHEY; CDR2 reads SVGAGI. CDR3 length: 15 residues. The ends were cut back, 6 bases at V and 5 bases at J, with 20 bases in the middle. General study findings and limits: In blood, top tumor clones expanded by 2 weeks, shrinking by 4. Baseline intratumoral clonotype presence is unknown without pretreatment biopsies.

Of note for this clone: Antigen unknown.

The sample's time point: baseline pretreatment blood. Sample treatment: 15 Gy SBRT to primary tumor, nephrectomy 4 weeks later. This renal cell carcinoma was of the clear cell type. The rearrangement uses TRBV6-5 and TRBJ2-7; no clear D. The source of this sequence is a woman aged 50 to 60 with renal cell carcinoma. This material consisted of blood, taken from a patient whose treatment included radiotherapy and nephrectomy. The CDR3 sequence: CASRPTLQRFHEQYF. In DNA form, the CDR3 reads TGTGCCAGCAGGCCGACCCTACAGAGATTCCACGAGCAGTACTTC.